Here is one TCR beta chain with its context. As yet, its antigen is unknown. The method was immunoSEQ multiplex PCR; TCRdb's version includes in-frame clones alone and lacks a portion of them. The data hold roughly 77,000 clones, with approximately 90% observed a single time. The data are from a study of T cell responses to AZD1222 COVID-19 vaccine. Study-level results: Most donors were white British, females outnumbered males, and clonal diversity was possibly underestimated. The study sampled repertoires only after the peak T cell response. The breadth and depth of Spike-specific TCRs increased once two AZD1222 doses had been given. Among vaccine-associated CD4 TCRs, coverage spanned spike, with dominance at 160-218 and 743-854.

The CDR3 covers 16 residues. V lost 5 bases to trimming and J lost 0 bases, with 15 bases between them. Germline-derived CDR1 and CDR2 are SGHAT and FQNNGV. The chain employs TRBV11-2 and TRBJ2-3; TRBD2 might be the D (5 bases). This clonotype originated in an adult in good health. Sequenced material: peripheral blood, taken on day 0 of AZD1222 vaccination. The CDR3 DNA is TGTGCCAGCAGCCTTCTGGGAGCGTCTAGCACAGATACGCAGTATTTT. It specifies CASSLLGASSTDTQYF.